These 24 T cell receptor beta chains were sequenced from one sample in a study of beta chain features in type 1 diabetes. General study points: Researchers report that Type 1 diabetes patients had moderately but significantly shorter TCRB CDR3s across all four CD4+ subsets.

Sequencing targeted expressed TCRB transcripts, as all isolated RNA had been reverse transcribed. Produced via immunoSEQ multiplex PCR; TCRdb's table is partial and in-frame only. This sample has 400,000 or so clones, with 8% to 10% found just once. No antigens are known for them. Sequencing input: central memory CD4+ T cells from blood. The receptor source for this set is a man aged 25 to 45 with type 1 diabetes.

This clone came up a few times. The genes are TRBV5-4 and TRBJ2-5; D gene uncertain. Germline V gene lookup returns CDR1 SGHNT and CDR2 YYREEE (reference sequence). This CDR3 is built from 14 residues. Trimming removed 4 bases at V and 4 bases at J, with 14 bases between. The CDR3 DNA sequence: TGTGCCAGCAGCCGGAACCTGTCCCCAGAGACCCAGTACTTC. Translated, it gives CASSRNLSPETQYF.

This clone has ten or more counts. This chain joins TRBV15 and TRBJ2-4; D possibly matches TRBD1 or TRBD2 (6 bases each). V lost 3 bases, J lost 8 bases, and 17 bases lay in between. CDR3 size: 15 residues. In germline, CDR1 is LNHNV, CDR2 YYDKDF (reference sequence). The CDR3 sequence: CATSSLVGGPDIQYF. The CDR3 DNA follows: TGTGCCACCAGCAGCCTCGTTGGGGGGCCAGACATTCAGTACTTC.

This clone was counted only a few times. This sequence joins TRBV28 and TRBJ2-5, with D perhaps matching TRBD1 (6 bases). Trimming stripped 4 bases from V and 5 bases from J, with 17 bases between. Germline CDR1 is MDHEN and CDR2 is SYDVKM. The CDR3 extends over 15 amino acids. The CDR3 DNA follows: TGTGCCAGCAGTTCGGCAGGGGTGGGTGTGGAGACCCAGTACTTC. The encoded protein is CASSSAGVGVETQYF. Filled out from reference TRBV28 and TRBJ2-5, the complete variable domain reads DVKVTQSSRYLVKRTGEKVFLECVQDMDHENMFWYRQDPGLGLRLIYFSYDVKMKEKGDIPEGYSVSREKKERFSLILESASTNQTSMYLCASSSAGVGVETQYFGPGTRLLVL.

The rearrangement uses TRBV7-9 and TRBJ2-7; tentatively, D is TRBD1 (5 bases). CDR3 length: 14 amino acids. Germline V lookup: CDR1 SEHNR, CDR2 FQNEAQ (reference sequence). Trimming removed 7 bases from V and 4 bases from J, with 17 bases in between. In DNA form, the CDR3 reads TGTGCCAGCACCCCACAGGCAAGAGCATACGAGCAGTACTTC. It encodes CASTPQARAYEQYF. Drawing the rest from reference TRBV7-9 and TRBJ2-7, the complete variable domain is DTGVSQNPRHKITKRGQNVTFRCDPISEHNRLYWYRQTLGQGPEFLTYFQNEAQLEKSRLLSDRFSAERPKGSFSTLEIQRTEQGDSAMYLCASTPQARAYEQYFGPGTRLTVT.

This clone was seen only once. The CDR3 region has the DNA TGTGCCACCAGCAGAGATAGAGCAGACAGGGGCTACACCTTC. It codes for CATSRDRADRGYTF. The V and J genes are TRBV15 and TRBJ1-2; the D gene is possibly TRBD1 (6 bases). Germline CDR1 is LNHNV and CDR2 is YYDKDF (reference sequence). The CDR3 loop spans 14 amino acids. The ends were cut back, 0 bases at V and 8 bases at J, with 13 bases in the middle. Complete variable domain (other parts from reference TRBV15 and TRBJ1-2): DAMVIQNPRYQVTQFGKPVTLSCSQTLNHNVMYWYQQKSSQAPKLLFHYYDKDFNNEADTPDNFQSRRPNTSFCFLDIRSPGLGDTAMYLCATSRDRADRGYTFGSGTRLTVV.

This sequence joins TRBV28 and TRBJ2-1, with 13 nucleotides matching TRBD2. This CDR3 has 14 residues. The ends lost 9 bases at V and 7 bases at J; junction bases unmatched: 6. Germline assignment: CDR1 MDHEN and CDR2 SYDVKM. The CDR3 DNA follows: TGTGCCAGTTTACTAGCGGGAGGGGGAAATGAGCAGTTCTTC. Encoded protein: CASLLAGGGNEQFF.

In its sample, this clone was seen many times. The chain employs TRBV7-9 and TRBJ2-1; possibly TRBD1 or TRBD2 for D (5 bases each). Germline V gene data show CDR1 as SEHNR and CDR2 as FQNEAQ (reference sequence). There are 15 residues in the CDR3. Trimming removed 3 bases from V and 4 bases from J, with 13 bases in between. The CDR3: CASSLRGRAYNEQFF. In DNA form, the CDR3 reads TGTGCCAGCAGCTTGAGGGGAAGGGCATACAATGAGCAGTTCTTC.

This clone showed up many times. The rearrangement links TRBV11-2 to TRBJ2-7; 8 bases line up with TRBD1. CDR3 length equals 15 residues. From germline, CDR1 is SGHAT and CDR2 FQNNGV. V lost 2 bases to trimming and J lost 3 bases; unmatched junction nucleotides: 6. As DNA, the CDR3 is TGTGCCAGCAGCTTAATGGGACAGGTCGGCTACGAGCAGTACTTC. Translation gives CASSLMGQVGYEQYF.

This clone has just a few counts. This sequence joins TRBV7-3 and TRBJ2-2; no clear D. Germline CDR1 SGHTA, CDR2 FQGTGA. The CDR3 contains 12 residues. V lost 5 bases and J lost 6, with 7 bases in between. CDR3 nucleotides: TGTGCCAGCAGCCTGTGGCCCGGGGAGCTGTTTTTT. It specifies CASSLWPGELFF.

The chain employs TRBV4-3 and TRBJ2-5; D gene unclear. V gave up 0 bases and J gave up 5 bases, with 4 bases separating them. From germline, CDR1 is LGHNA and CDR2 YSLEER. The CDR3 spans 12 residues. The CDR3 reads CASSQEGETQYF. The CDR3 bases are TGCGCCAGCAGCCAAGAAGGGGAGACCCAGTACTTC.

Details on this clone: Additional DNA sequences in this sample encode the identical CDR3. This chain joins TRBV5-1 and TRBJ2-5, with D tentatively TRBD1 or TRBD2 (5 bases each). Germline CDR1 is SGHRS and CDR2 is YFSETQ. Trimming stripped 0 bases from V and 1 base from J, with 10 bases between. The CDR3 is made up of 15 amino acids. DNA of the CDR3: TGCGCCAGCAGCTTGGCCCCGGGACCCCAAGAGACCCAGTACTTC. This encodes CASSLAPGPQETQYF.

The chain links TRBV25-1 to TRBJ2-3, with D possibly being TRBD1 (6 bases). In germline, CDR1 is MGHDK, CDR2 SYGVNS. The germline V and J ends were trimmed by 8 bases and 2 bases, with 14 bases remaining between them. The CDR3 contains 14 residues. The CDR3 sequence is CASRGQIHTDTQYF. CDR3 in DNA: TGTGCCAGCCGAGGACAGATACACACAGATACGCAGTATTTT. Combining the CDR3 with reference TRBV25-1 and TRBJ2-3 gives the whole variable domain EADIYQTPRYLVIGTGKKITLECSQTMGHDKMYWYQQDPGMELHLIHYSYGVNSTEKGDLSSESTVSRIRTEHFPLTLESARPSHTSQYLCASRGQIHTDTQYFGPGTRLTVL.

This clone was seen at least ten times. This chain connects TRBV19 to TRBJ1-5; no clear D. The V end was cut by 3 bases, the J end by 9 bases, with 12 bases between. Germline CDR1 and CDR2: LNHDA and SQIVND (reference sequence). The CDR3 runs to 13 residues. Here the CDR3 reads CASSMEFSPPQHF. CDR3 bases: TGTGCCAGTAGTATGGAATTCTCACCGCCCCAGCATTTT.

This chain connects TRBV6-5 to TRBJ2-1; 10 bases align to TRBD1. The CDR3 sequence is 15 residues long. Trimming removed 6 bases from V and 3 bases from J; junction bases left unmatched: 5. The germline CDR1 and CDR2 sequences are MNHEY and SVGAGI. The CDR3 spells CASSPDRGNYNEQFF. In DNA form, the CDR3 reads TGTGCCAGCAGCCCGGACAGGGGGAACTACAATGAGCAGTTCTTC.

This chain links TRBV7-2 with TRBJ2-7; D is possibly TRBD1 (5 bases). CDR3 length: 14 residues. V gave up 6 bases and J gave up 2 bases, with 14 bases separating them. The germline gives CDR1 SGHTA, CDR2 FQGNSA. This CDR3 is CASSQGPLPYEQYF. The CDR3 DNA reads as TGTGCCAGCAGTCAGGGTCCCCTTCCCTACGAGCAGTACTTC.

This clone was counted only a few times. V and J are TRBV18 and TRBJ2-7; D gene uncertain. V was pared by 3 bases and J by 1 base, with 7 bases between. The V gene's germline CDR1 is KGHSH and CDR2 LQKENI. The CDR3 has 13 amino acids. CDR3 nucleotides: TGTGCCAGCTCACCGTTGAAGTCCTACGAGCAGTACTTC. Protein sequence: CASSPLKSYEQYF.

The V gene is TRBV5-4, the J gene TRBJ1-1, with 7 bases aligning to TRBD1. With 0 bases clipped from V and 3 bases from J, the junction kept 5 bases outside the gene matches. This CDR3 spans 15 amino acids. Per the germline V gene, CDR1 is SGHNT and CDR2 is YYREEE (reference sequence). The CDR3 protein is CASSLGAGGYTEAFF. In DNA form, the CDR3 reads TGTGCCAGCAGCTTGGGGGCAGGGGGATACACTGAAGCTTTCTTT. The full variable domain, completed using reference TRBV5-4 and TRBJ1-1, is ETGVTQSPTHLIKTRGQQVTLRCSSQSGHNTVSWYQQALGQGPQFIFQYYREEENGRGNFPPRFSGLQFPNYSSELNVNALELDDSALYLCASSLGAGGYTEAFFGQGTRLTVV.

This clone was counted only a few times. The genes are TRBV6-4 and TRBJ1-5; D is uncertain. The CDR3 loop spans 13 amino acids. Germline V CDR1 and CDR2: MRHNA, SNTAGT. V shed 1 base and J shed 6 bases, with 7 bases lying between them. Here the CDR3 reads CASSDFEGQPQHF. As DNA, the CDR3 is TGTGCCAGCAGTGACTTCGAGGGTCAGCCCCAGCATTTT.

At least ten counts were recorded for this clone. V usage is TRBV7-6 and J usage is TRBJ2-1; no clear D gene. With 1 base removed from V and 2 bases from J, the gap between germline ends came to 9 bases. Germline V gene data show CDR1 as SGHVS and CDR2 as FNYEAQ. The CDR3 is 15 amino acids. The chain's CDR3 is CASSLEGAAYNEQFF. The CDR3, as DNA: TGTGCCAGCAGCTTAGAGGGTGCCGCCTACAATGAGCAGTTCTTC.

The gene calls are TRBV30 and TRBJ1-3, with D hard to call. The CDR3 has 15 residues. Germline V gene sequence: CDR1 GTSNPN, CDR2 SVGIG (reference sequence). With 3 bases removed from V and 1 base from J, the gap between germline ends came to 13 bases. CDR3 protein: CAWSPKTASGNTIYF. As DNA, the CDR3 is TGTGCCTGGAGCCCGAAGACTGCTTCTGGAAACACCATATATTTT.

This clone was detected only a few times. The gene calls are TRBV7-2 and TRBJ2-7; D perhaps matches TRBD2 (5 bases). Deletions cut 6 bases from V and 3 bases from J, with 15 bases between. Germline V gives CDR1 SGHTA, CDR2 FQGNSA. The CDR3 totals 14 residues. The CDR3, as DNA: TGTGCCAGCAGTCCACAGACGGGATACTACGAGCAGTACTTC. It translates to CASSPQTGYYEQYF.

This clone was counted between two and nine times. The chain uses TRBV5-1 and TRBJ1-1; D not certain. Trimming took off 4 bases at V and 4 bases at J, with 11 bases between the two ends. Looked up from germline, CDR1 is SGHRS and CDR2 is YFSETQ. CDR3 length: 13 residues. In DNA form, the CDR3 reads TGCGCCAGCAGCGAAAGGAGGGTCACTGAAGCTTTCTTT. Its protein is CASSERRVTEAFF.

V usage is TRBV5-1 and J usage is TRBJ1-2, with 7 bases identical to TRBD1. The CDR3 length is 14 residues. Losses at the gene ends were 0 bases for V and 2 bases for J; bases not matched to a gene: 1. CDR1 and CDR2 from the germline V gene are SGHRS and YFSETQ. This chain's CDR3 is CASSLEQGNYGYTF. CDR3 nucleotide sequence: TGCGCCAGCAGCTTGGAACAGGGGAACTATGGCTACACCTTC.

This clone has only a few counts. The chain combines TRBV9 with TRBJ2-7, with 7 bases fitting TRBD2. The CDR3 has 17 residues. The V and J ends lost 2 bases and 2 bases, in that order; junction bases with no gene match: 13. The germline V gene encodes CDR1 SGDLS and CDR2 YYNGEE. The DNA for the CDR3 is TGTGCCAGCAGCGTCACCGTGAGCGGGAATCCCCCCTACGAGCAGTACTTC. This codes for CASSVTVSGNPPYEQYF.